This TCR beta chain was profiled in a study of PD-L1 blockade in urothelial cancer. Across the study: Atezolizumab, begun by patients around 2014, was given at 1,200 mg intravenously every 3 weeks. Treatment start was followed by blood analysis at 3 weeks (second dose) and again at 6 weeks.

As to time point: peripheral blood 6 weeks after treatment start. The germline V and J ends were trimmed by 1 base and 6 bases, with 15 bases remaining between them. This CDR3 region has 15 residues. Germline V lookup: CDR1 SGHAT, CDR2 FQNNGV. The templates were synthetic TCR analogs, and they were spiked into each PCR. Data came from immunoSEQ multiplex PCR; TCRdb stores just in-frame clones and leaves some out. The repertoire includes about 50,000 clones, 65% to 85% of them detected once, and over 8.5% sits in the top ten. This clonotype was sampled from a man aged 70 or older with urothelial cancer. The sequencing used PBMCs, collected around atezolizumab (anti-PD-L1) treatment. This chain joins TRBV11-2 and TRBJ1-2, with a tentative D call TRBD1 (5 bases). The CDR3, as DNA: TGTGCCAGCAGCTTAGTAGGGGTACAGGAGAATGGCTACACCTTC. It translates to CASSLVGVQENGYTF.